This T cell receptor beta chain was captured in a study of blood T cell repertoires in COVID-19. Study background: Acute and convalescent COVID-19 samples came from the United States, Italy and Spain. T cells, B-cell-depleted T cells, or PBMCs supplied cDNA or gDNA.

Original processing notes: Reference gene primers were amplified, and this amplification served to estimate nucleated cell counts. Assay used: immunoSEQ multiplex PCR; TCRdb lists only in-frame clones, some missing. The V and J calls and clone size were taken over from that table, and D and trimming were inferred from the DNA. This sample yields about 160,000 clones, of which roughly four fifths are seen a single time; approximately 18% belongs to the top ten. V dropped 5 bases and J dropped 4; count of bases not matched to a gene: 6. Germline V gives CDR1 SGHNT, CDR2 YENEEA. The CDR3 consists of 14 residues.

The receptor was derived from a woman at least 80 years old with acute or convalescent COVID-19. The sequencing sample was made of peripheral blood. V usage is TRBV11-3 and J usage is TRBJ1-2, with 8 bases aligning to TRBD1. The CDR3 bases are TGTGCCAGCAGCCACAGGGACAGGCCCTATGGCTACACCTTC. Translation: CASSHRDRPYGYTF.